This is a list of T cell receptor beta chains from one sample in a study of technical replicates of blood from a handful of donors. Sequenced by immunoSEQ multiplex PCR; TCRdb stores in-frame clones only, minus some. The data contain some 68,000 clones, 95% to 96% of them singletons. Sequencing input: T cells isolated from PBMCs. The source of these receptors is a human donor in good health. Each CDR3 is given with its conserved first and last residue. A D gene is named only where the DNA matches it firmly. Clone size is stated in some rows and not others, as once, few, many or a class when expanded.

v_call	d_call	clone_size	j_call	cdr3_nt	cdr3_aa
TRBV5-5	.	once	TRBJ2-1	TGTGCCAGCACCACCGTACGGCGGGGCCTCGAGCAGTTCTTC	CASTTVRRGLEQFF
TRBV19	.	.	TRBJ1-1	TGTGCCAGTAGTATCGGCGTACTCAGTGTAGGGACAACTGAAGCTTTCTTT	CASSIGVLSVGTTEAFF
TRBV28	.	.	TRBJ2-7	TGTGCCAGCAGTTTATCCCTAGCAACCTACGAGCAGTACTTC	CASSLSLATYEQYF
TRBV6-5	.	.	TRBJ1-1	TGTGCCAGCAGGGCAGGGATTAACACTGAAGCTTTCTTT	CASRAGINTEAFF
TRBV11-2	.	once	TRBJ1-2	TGTGCCAGCAGCTTAGGGGCATCCTATGGCTACACCTTC	CASSLGASYGYTF
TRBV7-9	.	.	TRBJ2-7	TGTGCCAGCAGCCAGTCCCTGATCCCCTACGAGCAGTACTTC	CASSQSLIPYEQYF
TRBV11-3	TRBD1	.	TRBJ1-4	TGTGCCAGCAGCAGGGGGCGGAATGAAAAACTGTTTTTT	CASSRGRNEKLFF
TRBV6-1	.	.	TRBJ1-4	TGTGCCAGCAGTCGGACCCAGGGCGTGGGGGAAAAACTGTTTTTT	CASSRTQGVGEKLFF
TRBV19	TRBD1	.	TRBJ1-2	TGTGCCACCTGGACAGGGCGCTCCTATGGCTACACCTTC	CATWTGRSYGYTF
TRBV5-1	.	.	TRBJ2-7	TGCGCCAGCAGCTTGGGGCAAACAGGATCCGAGCAGTACTTC	CASSLGQTGSEQYF
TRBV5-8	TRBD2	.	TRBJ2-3	TGTGCCAGCAGCTCTGGACTAGCGGGAGATGATACGCAGTATTTT	CASSSGLAGDDTQYF
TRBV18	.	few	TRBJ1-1	TGTGCCAGCTCACCGCTGGCCACTGAAGCTTTCTTT	CASSPLATEAFF
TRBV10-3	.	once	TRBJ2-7	TGTGCCATCAGACCGAGAAGCTCCTACGAGCAGTACTTC	CAIRPRSSYEQYF
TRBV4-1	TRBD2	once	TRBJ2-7	TGCGCCAGCAGCCAAGTTCTAGCGGGAGTCACTTCTTCCTACGAGCAGTACTTC	CASSQVLAGVTSSYEQYF
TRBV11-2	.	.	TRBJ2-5	TGTGCCAGCAGCTCCCTTAGACAGATCCAAGAGACCCAGTACTTC	CASSSLRQIQETQYF
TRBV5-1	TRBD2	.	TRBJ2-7	TGCGCCAGCAGCAAGCCTAGCGGAGCCTACGAGCAGTACTTC	CASSKPSGAYEQYF
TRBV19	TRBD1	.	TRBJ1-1	TGTGCCAGTAGTATCTGGGGGACAGCAGAAGCTTTCTTT	CASSIWGTAEAFF
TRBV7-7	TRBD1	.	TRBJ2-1	TGTGCTAGCAGCTTGGGGACAGGGAGGAAGAATGAGCAGTTCTTC	CASSLGTGRKNEQFF
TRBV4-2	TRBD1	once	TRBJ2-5	TGTGCCAGCAGCCACGGACAGGGGCAAGAGACCCAGTACTTC	CASSHGQGQETQYF
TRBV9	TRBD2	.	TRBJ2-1	TGTGCCAGCAGCGTAGCCCTCTGGGAGCGGGGGCCCTCGCGCAATGAGCAGTTCTTC	CASSVALWERGPSRNEQFF
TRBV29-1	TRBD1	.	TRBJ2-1	TGCAGCGTTGCGGACCCCCCGGGACAGGGATACAATGAGCAGTTCTTC	CSVADPPGQGYNEQFF
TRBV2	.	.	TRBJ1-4	TGTGCCAGCAGTGAAGCGCCGACAGTCACTGAGGAAAAACTGTTTTTT	CASSEAPTVTEEKLFF
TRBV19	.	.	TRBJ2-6	TGTGCCAGTAACGGTGGGGGGATCTCTGGGGCCAACGTCCTGACTTTC	CASNGGGISGANVLTF
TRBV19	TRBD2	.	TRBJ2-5	TGTGCCAGTAGTAAGAGACTAGCGGCACAAGAGACCCAGTACTTC	CASSKRLAAQETQYF
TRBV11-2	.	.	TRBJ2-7	TGTGCCAGCAGCTTGGCGAGGACCTACGAGCAGTACTTC	CASSLARTYEQYF
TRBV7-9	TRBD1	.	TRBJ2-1	TGTGCCAGCAGCCTACCACCGGGACAGGGTTTCCTTGAGCAGTTCTTC	CASSLPPGQGFLEQFF
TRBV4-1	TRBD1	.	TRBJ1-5	TGCGCCAGCAGCCAATCCCCTCAGACAGGGAGAATAAATCAGCCCCAGCATTTT	CASSQSPQTGRINQPQHF
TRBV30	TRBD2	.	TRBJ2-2	TGTGCCCGCCCTTTAACCGGGACTAGCGGGGGGGGCAACACCGGGGAGCTGTTTTTT	CARPLTGTSGGGNTGELFF
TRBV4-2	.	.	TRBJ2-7	TGTGCCAGCAGCCCCCCTGGAGGGAGCTCCTACGAGCAGTACTTC	CASSPPGGSSYEQYF
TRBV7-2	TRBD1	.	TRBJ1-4	TGTGCCAGCAGCCCGGGGACAGGGGGGGAAAAACTGTTTTTT	CASSPGTGGEKLFF
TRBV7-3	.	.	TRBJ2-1	TGTGCCAGCAGCCAAAAAGCCGACTTGGAGCAGTTCTTC	CASSQKADLEQFF
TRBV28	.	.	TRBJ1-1	TGTGCCAGCAGTTTAGCCAGGGGTTACACTGAAGCTTTCTTT	CASSLARGYTEAFF
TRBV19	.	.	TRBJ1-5	TGTGCCAGTACCCATCCGGGGGGCTTACAGCCCCAGCATTTT	CASTHPGGLQPQHF
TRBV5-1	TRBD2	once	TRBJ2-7	TGCGCCAGCAGCTTGAGGGAGGGTTCTCCATACTACGAGCAGTACTTC	CASSLREGSPYYEQYF
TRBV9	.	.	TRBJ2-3	TGTGCCAGCAGCGCACCGACTAGCACAGATACGCAGTATTTT	CASSAPTSTDTQYF
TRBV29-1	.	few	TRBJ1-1	TGCAGCGTTGCGGCAGGGGAAGCTTTCTTT	CSVAAGEAFF
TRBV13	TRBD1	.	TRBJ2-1	TGTGCCAGCACCATGGACAGGTCCTACAATGAGCAGTTCTTC	CASTMDRSYNEQFF
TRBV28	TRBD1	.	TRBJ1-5	TGTGCCAGCAGACAGGGGAACAATCAGCCCCAGCATTTT	CASRQGNNQPQHF
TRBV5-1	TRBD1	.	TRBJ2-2	TGCGCCAGCAGCCCCGACCGTCGAGAAGGAGGACAGGGGGCTGCCGGGGAGCTGTTTTTT	CASSPDRREGGQGAAGELFF
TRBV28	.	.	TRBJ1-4	TGTGCCAGCAGTTTTTATGGCAGGGGTAATGAAAAACTGTTTTTT	CASSFYGRGNEKLFF
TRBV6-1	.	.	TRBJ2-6	TGTGCCAGCAGTGCCTTCTCTGGGGCCAACGTCCTGACTTTC	CASSAFSGANVLTF
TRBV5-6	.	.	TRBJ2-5	TGTGCCAGCAGCTTGGAAAGGCGGGGATATGAAGAGACCCAGTACTTC	CASSLERRGYEETQYF
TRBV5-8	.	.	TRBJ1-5	TGTGCCAGCAGCCGGGGATGGAATAGCAATCAGCCCCAGCATTTT	CASSRGWNSNQPQHF
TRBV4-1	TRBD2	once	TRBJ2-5	TGCGCCAGCAGCCTCCTGGGACTAGCGGACGGCCAAGAGACCCAGTACTTC	CASSLLGLADGQETQYF
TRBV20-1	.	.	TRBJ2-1	TGCAGTGCTAGGCGGGACAATGAGCAGTTCTTC	CSARRDNEQFF